This TCR beta chain stems from a study of shared clonotypes between healthy human individuals. In regard to this clone: Its target is not known.

Recent acute infections and vaccinations were absent in the healthy HIV-negative adult donors. Data came from immunoSEQ multiplex PCR; TCRdb stores just in-frame clones and leaves some out. The table lists roughly 1,000,000 clones, approximately 78% of them singletons. Study-level points and caveats: Among the subsets, naive ones generally showed larger estimated richness than memory ones. When compared with the clonotypes that were shared by all four sorted-subset donors, the non-shared clonotypes turned out to have lower generation probabilities. Clonotypes that were shared across a handful of donors made up around 5% of naive CD4 clonotypes.

CDR3 length equals 16 residues. Germline values: CDR1 SGHNT, CDR2 YYREEE (reference sequence). Trimming shortened V by 0 bases and J by 0 bases, and 10 bases separated the two germline ends. The clonotype was recovered from a man aged 18 to 30 in good health. Some clones in this sample may be carry-over from other donors' samples. The sample taken for sequencing was memory CD4+ T cells from PBMCs. Subset given: CD45RA-negative fraction. V is TRBV5-4 and J is TRBJ2-1, with D unresolved. The CDR3 DNA reads TGTGCCAGCAGCTTGGCCGATCGGAGCTCCTACAATGAGCAGTTCTTC. Translation: CASSLADRSSYNEQFF.